The rows below give T cell receptor beta chains drawn from one sample of a study of T cell changes during pregnancy in multiple sclerosis. Produced via immunoSEQ multiplex PCR; TCRdb's table is partial and in-frame only. The table includes tens of thousands of clones, about 91% detected once. Here the sequenced sample was peripheral blood, taken after pregnancy. The receptors were sampled from a female donor in good health, enrolled as a control in a pregnancy study. CDR3s include the opening cysteine and the closing phenylalanine or tryptophan. The order of the fields is J gene, D gene, clone size, V gene, CDR3 DNA, CDR3 protein. D genes are given only for firm matches. Only some rows state a clone size, as once, few, many or a class for expanded clones.

J gene: TRBJ1-1
D gene: NA
clone size: few
V gene: TRBV19
CDR3 DNA: TGTGCCAGTAGTATACGGGGTAGAAGATCTGAAGCTTTCTTT
CDR3 protein: CASSIRGRRSEAFF

J gene: TRBJ2-2
D gene: NA
clone size: NA
V gene: TRBV5-6
CDR3 DNA: TGTGCCAGCAGCCCATCGGGACAACTCACCGGGGAGCTGTTTTTT
CDR3 protein: CASSPSGQLTGELFF

J gene: TRBJ2-6
D gene: NA
clone size: NA
V gene: TRBV4-3
CDR3 DNA: TGCGCCAGCAGCCATCAGGAGGGCTCTGGGGCCAACGTCCTGACTTTC
CDR3 protein: CASSHQEGSGANVLTF

J gene: TRBJ1-1
D gene: TRBD1
clone size: NA
V gene: TRBV7-6
CDR3 DNA: TGTGCCAGCAGCTTAAGTGGGACAGGGGACACTGAAGCTTTCTTT
CDR3 protein: CASSLSGTGDTEAFF

J gene: TRBJ1-1
D gene: TRBD1
clone size: once
V gene: TRBV5-4
CDR3 DNA: TGTGCCAGCAGCCAACCGGACAGGATGAACACTGAAGCTTTCTTT
CDR3 protein: CASSQPDRMNTEAFF

J gene: TRBJ2-5
D gene: TRBD2
clone size: NA
V gene: TRBV27
CDR3 DNA: TGTGCCAGCAGTTTCTGGACTAGCGGGAAAGAGACCCAGTACTTC
CDR3 protein: CASSFWTSGKETQYF

J gene: TRBJ1-6
D gene: NA
clone size: once
V gene: TRBV6-1
CDR3 DNA: TGTGCCAGCAGTGAGGAGGGGAATTCACCCCTCCACTTT
CDR3 protein: CASSEEGNSPLHF

J gene: TRBJ2-4
D gene: NA
clone size: NA
V gene: TRBV25-1
CDR3 DNA: TGTGCCAGCAGTATTAGTAGGGGCATTCAGTACTTC
CDR3 protein: CASSISRGIQYF

J gene: TRBJ1-2
D gene: NA
clone size: NA
V gene: TRBV7-6
CDR3 DNA: TGTGCCAGCAGCTTTAGCCCCGAGGGGGCTAACTATGGCTACACCTTC
CDR3 protein: CASSFSPEGANYGYTF

J gene: TRBJ2-7
D gene: NA
clone size: NA
V gene: TRBV15
CDR3 DNA: TGTGCCACCAGCAGACCTAGTAGGACCTACGAGCAGTACTTC
CDR3 protein: CATSRPSRTYEQYF

J gene: TRBJ1-1
D gene: NA
clone size: once
V gene: TRBV10-2
CDR3 DNA: TGCGCCAGCAGTGAGCCGTACAGGGTAATGAACACTGAAGCTTTCTTT
CDR3 protein: CASSEPYRVMNTEAFF

J gene: TRBJ1-5
D gene: NA
clone size: NA
V gene: TRBV19
CDR3 DNA: TGTGCCAGTAGTATAATTCGGAGGAATGGAGAACAGCCCCAGCATTTT
CDR3 protein: CASSIIRRNGEQPQHF

J gene: TRBJ1-6
D gene: TRBD1
clone size: NA
V gene: TRBV7-9
CDR3 DNA: TGTGCCAGCAGCCTCAGACAGGGGAATTCACCCCTCCACTTT
CDR3 protein: CASSLRQGNSPLHF

J gene: TRBJ2-3
D gene: TRBD2
clone size: NA
V gene: TRBV5-1
CDR3 DNA: TGCGCCAGCAGCTTCCCACTAGCGGATACGCAGTATTTT
CDR3 protein: CASSFPLADTQYF

J gene: TRBJ2-1
D gene: NA
clone size: once
V gene: TRBV5-1
CDR3 DNA: TGCGCCAGCAGCTCTAGCAAGGGCATGGGCTACAATGAGCAGTTCTTC
CDR3 protein: CASSSSKGMGYNEQFF

J gene: TRBJ2-7
D gene: NA
clone size: NA
V gene: TRBV7-2
CDR3 DNA: TGTGCCAGCAGCTTAAGGGCGGGTTACGAGCAGTACTTC
CDR3 protein: CASSLRAGYEQYF

J gene: TRBJ2-7
D gene: NA
clone size: once
V gene: TRBV7-2
CDR3 DNA: TGTGCCAGCAGCTTAGGCTACCAGGGGTCCTACGAGCAGTACTTC
CDR3 protein: CASSLGYQGSYEQYF

J gene: TRBJ1-1
D gene: TRBD1
clone size: NA
V gene: TRBV19
CDR3 DNA: TGTGCCAGTAGTATATCCCCGACAGGGGTTCAGCCTGAAGCTTTCTTT
CDR3 protein: CASSISPTGVQPEAFF

J gene: TRBJ2-2
D gene: TRBD2
clone size: NA
V gene: TRBV5-4
CDR3 DNA: TGTGCCAGCAGCACGGGACTAGCGGGGGGGGAGGCCGGGGAGCTGTTTTTT
CDR3 protein: CASSTGLAGGEAGELFF

J gene: TRBJ2-3
D gene: TRBD2
clone size: NA
V gene: TRBV2
CDR3 DNA: TGTGCCAGTAACCGGCTGGCGGGGGGCACAGATACGCAGTATTTT
CDR3 protein: CASNRLAGGTDTQYF

J gene: TRBJ1-2
D gene: TRBD1
clone size: NA
V gene: TRBV7-8
CDR3 DNA: TGTGCCAGCAGCTTAATGGCAGGGGGGAACTATGGCTACACCTTC
CDR3 protein: CASSLMAGGNYGYTF

J gene: TRBJ2-1
D gene: NA
clone size: NA
V gene: TRBV6-1
CDR3 DNA: TGTGCCAGCAGTGAAGCCAGTATCTACAATGAGCAGTTCTTC
CDR3 protein: CASSEASIYNEQFF

J gene: TRBJ2-5
D gene: TRBD1
clone size: NA
V gene: TRBV7-2
CDR3 DNA: TGTGCCAGCAGCCCCGACAGGGGAGAGACCCAGTACTTC
CDR3 protein: CASSPDRGETQYF

J gene: TRBJ1-2
D gene: TRBD1
clone size: NA
V gene: TRBV7-2
CDR3 DNA: TGTGCCAGCAGTCCCGACGGGACAGACTATGGCTACACCTTC
CDR3 protein: CASSPDGTDYGYTF

J gene: TRBJ2-7
D gene: TRBD1
clone size: NA
V gene: TRBV15
CDR3 DNA: TGTGCCACCAGCGACAGGGGGGATCCCTACGAGCAGTACTTC
CDR3 protein: CATSDRGDPYEQYF

J gene: TRBJ2-1
D gene: TRBD2
clone size: NA
V gene: TRBV18
CDR3 DNA: TGTGCCAGCTCATCCCGACTAGCGGGAGCCGGCTACAATGAGCAGTTCTTC
CDR3 protein: CASSSRLAGAGYNEQFF

J gene: TRBJ1-4
D gene: NA
clone size: NA
V gene: TRBV20-1
CDR3 DNA: TGCAGTGCTAGCTTGCCGGGGAAACTGTTTTTT
CDR3 protein: CSASLPGKLFF

J gene: TRBJ2-3
D gene: TRBD1
clone size: NA
V gene: TRBV11-2
CDR3 DNA: TGTGCCAGCAGCCAACAAGGGGGCCCAGGCACAGATACGCAGTATTTT
CDR3 protein: CASSQQGGPGTDTQYF

J gene: TRBJ1-2
D gene: NA
clone size: NA
V gene: TRBV30
CDR3 DNA: TGTGCCTGGAGTGGGGGATGGGGTGGAGGGGTCTATGGCTACACCTTC
CDR3 protein: CAWSGGWGGGVYGYTF

J gene: TRBJ1-2
D gene: TRBD1
clone size: NA
V gene: TRBV19
CDR3 DNA: TGTGCCAGTAGTTCCCAGGGGGACATGCACTATGGCTACACCTTC
CDR3 protein: CASSSQGDMHYGYTF

J gene: TRBJ1-4
D gene: NA
clone size: NA
V gene: TRBV13
CDR3 DNA: TGTGCCAGCAGCGTCGGGTGGTCTAATGAAAAACTGTTTTTT
CDR3 protein: CASSVGWSNEKLFF